The 9 T cell receptor beta chains presented below share a single source sample, sequenced in a study of radiotherapy plus CTLA-4 blockade in lung cancer. TCRdb's copy holds only in-frame clones and misses some; the assay was immunoSEQ multiplex PCR. The sample lists more than 75,000 clones, about four fifths seen once, with 25% in the top ten. The source was peripheral blood, collected from a patient treated with radiotherapy plus ipilimumab. These receptors all stem from a human donor with non-small cell lung cancer that progressed on radiotherapy plus ipilimumab.

This clone came up a few times. The V gene is TRBV4-1, the J gene TRBJ1-3, with D perhaps matching TRBD1 (5 bases). Germline V gene lookup returns CDR1 MGHRA and CDR2 YSYEKL. The V end was cut by 0 bases, the J end by 4 bases, with 10 bases between. The length of the CDR3 is 15 residues. Here the CDR3 reads CASSQDWGVGNTIYF. The CDR3 region has the DNA TGCGCCAGCAGCCAAGATTGGGGGGTCGGAAACACCATATATTTT.

CDR3 loop: CASSPDDLRNEQYV. CDR3 in DNA: TGTGCCAGCAGTCCAGACGACTTGAGGAACGAGCAGTACGTC. This chain links TRBV6-9 with TRBJ2-7; no clear D gene. This CDR3 is built from 14 residues. Trimming cost V 5 bases and J 5 bases, with 16 bases left between them. CDR1 is MNHGY and CDR2 is SVAAGI in the germline V gene.

The rearrangement links TRBV5-1 to TRBJ1-3; TRBD1 might be the D (6 bases). Germline loops: CDR1 SGHRS, CDR2 YFSETQ. Deletions cut 4 bases from V and 4 bases from J, with 12 bases between. CDR3 length: 14 residues. CDR3 coding DNA: TGCGCCAGCAGCCCGGGGGCGGACGGAAACACCATATATTTT. Amino acid sequence: CASSPGADGNTIYF.

The V call is TRBV2, the J call TRBJ2-7; 8 bases map to TRBD1. Germline CDR1 SNHLY, CDR2 FYNNEI. The CDR3 runs to 16 residues. J lost 3 bases, V lost 7 bases, and 14 bases had no gene match. CDR3 in amino acids: CASMTQGQAPFYEQYV. For the CDR3, the DNA is TGTGCCAGCATGACCCAGGGACAGGCCCCATTCTACGAGCAGTACGTC.

The V call is TRBV10-3, the J call TRBJ2-4, with D uncertain. The CDR3 has 14 residues. Trimming took off 4 bases at V and 3 bases at J, with 10 bases between the two ends. Germline V gives CDR1 ENHRY, CDR2 SYGVKD. CDR3 amino acids: CAISVRSGKNIQYF. DNA of the CDR3: TGTGCCATCAGTGTTCGGTCGGGCAAAAACATTCAGTACTTC.

The chain combines TRBV2 with TRBJ2-3, with D perhaps matching TRBD1 (5 bases). CDR3 length: 14 amino acids. Trimming cost V 3 bases and J 4 bases, with 11 bases left between them. The germline gives CDR1 SNHLY, CDR2 FYNNEI. The CDR3 is CASSEDTHADTQYF. In DNA, the CDR3 is TGTGCCAGCAGTGAGGACACACACGCAGATACGCAGTATTTT.

The chain couples TRBV7-9 to TRBJ2-6; D gene ambiguous. Trimming cost V 5 bases and J 2 bases, with 7 bases left between them. CDR3 size: 14 residues. CDR1 and CDR2 (germline): SEHNR, FQNEAQ (reference sequence). The CDR3 DNA follows: TGTGCCAGCAGCCGATCCGCTGGGGCCAACGTCCTGACTTTC. It is translated as CASSRSAGANVLTF. The complete variable domain, with remaining parts taken from reference TRBV7-9 and TRBJ2-6, reads DTGVSQNPRHKITKRGQNVTFRCDPISEHNRLYWYRQTLGQGPEFLTYFQNEAQLEKSRLLSDRFSAERPKGSFSTLEIQRTEQGDSAMYLCASSRSAGANVLTFGAGSRLTVL.

At least ten counts were recorded for this clone. The chain employs TRBV2 and TRBJ1-1; D is perhaps TRBD1 (5 bases). V dropped 8 bases and J dropped 4 bases, with 11 bases sitting between them. CDR1 and CDR2 from the germline V gene are SNHLY and FYNNEI. This CDR3 has 12 amino acids. CDR3 residues: CASREGSTEAFF. CDR3 in DNA: TGTGCCAGCCGGGAGGGGAGCACTGAAGCTTTCTTT.

The rearrangement links TRBV21-1 to TRBJ1-2; no check of the table's D call, TRBD1, against the DNA was made. TRBV21-1 counts as a pseudogene. This CDR3 has 13 amino acids. Here the CDR3 reads CASGDRGSYGYTF. The CDR3 DNA follows: TGTGCCAGCGGGGACAGGGGGTCCTATGGCTACACCTTC.